A selection of T cell receptor beta chains follows, all from one sample in a study of T cell repertoires in cytomegalovirus infection. MiXCR, run by TCRdb on the reads, gives a single entry per CDR3 protein. Here the sample spans 300,000 or so distinct CDR3 sequences, around 9.1% being singletons. Sequenced sample: PBMCs. These receptors all come from a human donor in good health (CMV status not recorded). Some clones in this sample may be carry-over from other donors' samples. CDR3s include the opening cysteine and the closing phenylalanine or tryptophan. D genes are given only for firm matches. Clone size, where shown, is once, few, many, or a class for clones that have expanded.

CDR3 DNA,CDR3 protein,clone size,D gene,V gene,J gene
TGTGCCAGCAACAAGTACACAGATACGCAGTATTTT,CASNKYTDTQYF,many,.,TRBV25-1,TRBJ2-3
TGTGCCAGCAGCCCGAGGACTAGCGGGGAGGGGGTAGATACGCAGTATTTT,CASSPRTSGEGVDTQYF,many,TRBD2,TRBV7-2,TRBJ2-3
TGCGCCAGCAGCTTGGGAAGCGGGGTAAACAATGAGCAGTTCTTC,CASSLGSGVNNEQFF,many,TRBD2,TRBV5-1,TRBJ2-1
TGTGCCAGCAGCTCCCTGTGGGCGGGGGAGATCACAGATACGCAGTATTTT,CASSSLWAGEITDTQYF,many,TRBD2,TRBV7-8,TRBJ2-3
TGTGCCAGCGGCTCGGGGGGGCAAGAGACCCAGTACTTC,CASGSGGQETQYF,many,TRBD2,TRBV28,TRBJ2-5
TGTGCCAGCAGTTTAATGTCGGGGTCTCAGCCCCAGCATTTT,CASSLMSGSQPQHF,.,.,TRBV27,TRBJ1-5
TGTGCCAGCAGTGAGGCAGGGCCCCAGAACACTGAAGCTTTCTTT,CASSEAGPQNTEAFF,many,.,TRBV25-1,TRBJ1-1
TGTGCCAGCAGCTTAGGTGGCGGGGGGGCCAAAGAGACCCAGTACTTC,CASSLGGGGAKETQYF,many,TRBD2,TRBV7-2,TRBJ2-5
TGCAGTGCTAGAGATCCCGGGGTGGTCACTGAAGCTTTCTTT,CSARDPGVVTEAFF,many,.,TRBV20-1,TRBJ1-1
TGTGCCAGCAGCTTAATGGGACACGACACCGGGGAGCTGTTTTTT,CASSLMGHDTGELFF,many,.,TRBV7-2,TRBJ2-2
TGTGCCAGCAGCAGGGGACAGGGGTTCGCTGGAAACACCATATATTTT,CASSRGQGFAGNTIYF,many,TRBD1,TRBV7-8,TRBJ1-3
TGTGCCAGCAGCCAAGGAGCCGGGACAGGGATAGATACGCAGTATTTT,CASSQGAGTGIDTQYF,.,TRBD1,TRBV14,TRBJ2-3
TGTGCCAGCAGTAGGGACAGGGTGGATGCTATGTCCTACACCTTC,CASSRDRVDAMSYTF,many,TRBD1,TRBV6-1,TRBJ1-2
TGTGCCAGCCCCCCAGGGGAGGTATGGACTGAAGCTTTCTTT,CASPPGEVWTEAFF,many,.,TRBV6-8,TRBJ1-1
TGCAGTGCTCCCAACCCGACAATTAGCAATCAGCCCCAGCATTTT,CSAPNPTISNQPQHF,.,.,TRBV20-1,TRBJ1-5
TGTGCCAGCCGAAATAGCGGGACAGGGAGTCAGCCCCAGCATTTT,CASRNSGTGSQPQHF,.,TRBD1,TRBV28,TRBJ1-5
TGTGCCACCAGCAGAGATCCTGTCGCGACGCCTGGAAACACCATATATTTT,CATSRDPVATPGNTIYF,.,.,TRBV15,TRBJ1-3
TGTGCCAGCAACCCTAGGGGGAACACTGAAGCTTTCTTT,CASNPRGNTEAFF,many,.,TRBV6-2/TRBV6-3,TRBJ1-1
TGCAGCGGCGACAGGGGGGACGTTGAAGCTTTCTTT,CSGDRGDVEAFF,few,TRBD1,TRBV29-1,TRBJ1-1
TGTGCCAGCAGCTTCCAGGCTGCGACTGGAAACACCATATATTTT,CASSFQAATGNTIYF,many,.,TRBV7-9,TRBJ1-3
TGCAGCGTTGAGGCATATGGGATTGTCAACTATGGCTACACCTTC,CSVEAYGIVNYGYTF,.,.,TRBV29-1,TRBJ1-2
TGTGCCAGCAGTTACTCGAGCAGGGTTTCTCAGCCCCAGCATTTT,CASSYSSRVSQPQHF,.,.,TRBV6-5,TRBJ1-5
TGTGCCACCGGTCGGGCAGGGACAACTGAAAAACTGTTTTTT,CATGRAGTTEKLFF,many,.,TRBV10-3,TRBJ1-4
TGTGCCAGCAGTTATAGGAGCGAGCGGGGAACCGGGGAGCTGTTTTTT,CASSYRSERGTGELFF,many,TRBD2,TRBV6-6,TRBJ2-2
TGTGCCAGCAGTCGTATAGCGGGGGGGATCTCTGAGCAGTTCTTC,CASSRIAGGISEQFF,.,TRBD2,TRBV28,TRBJ2-1
TGTGCCAGCAGTTTTTCGCCAGGGGGTAGGCAGTTCTTC,CASSFSPGGRQFF,many,TRBD1,TRBV12-3/TRBV12-4,TRBJ2-1
TGCAGCGTTGAGACCGGGACAGGAGGCGAAAAACTGTTTTTT,CSVETGTGGEKLFF,.,TRBD1,TRBV29-1,TRBJ1-4
TGTGCCAGCAGCTTAGGCGGGGGCGGTTGGGATACGCAGTATTTT,CASSLGGGGWDTQYF,many,.,TRBV7-8,TRBJ2-3
TGTGCCAGCTCGCTCTCCTCCCCGCCCCAGGAGACCCAGTACTTC,CASSLSSPPQETQYF,.,.,TRBV18,TRBJ2-5
TGCGCCAGCAGCGCGGATCGGGGGCGGGTAGCGAATGAGCAGTTCTTC,CASSADRGRVANEQFF,.,.,TRBV5-1,TRBJ2-1
TGTGCCAGTAGTGATCGACAGGCACTCCAAGAGACCCAGTACTTC,CASSDRQALQETQYF,few,.,TRBV19,TRBJ2-5
TGTGCCAGCAGTCCGAGGACTAGCGGGTCACCGGGGGATACGCAGTATTTT,CASSPRTSGSPGDTQYF,.,TRBD2,TRBV27,TRBJ2-3
TGCAGTGCTACCCGGGGCAGAGAGACCCAGTACTTC,CSATRGRETQYF,.,.,TRBV20-1,TRBJ2-5
TGTGCCAGCAGCACCTGGACTAGCGGAAACACCGGGGAGCTGTTTTTT,CASSTWTSGNTGELFF,.,TRBD2,TRBV5-5,TRBJ2-2
TGTGCCAGCAGCTTAGCGCAGGGGACCTACAATGAGCAGTTCTTC,CASSLAQGTYNEQFF,many,.,TRBV7-2,TRBJ2-1
TGCAGTGCCGCCTCGACAGCTAATCCCAATCAGCCCCAGCATTTT,CSAASTANPNQPQHF,many,.,TRBV20-1,TRBJ1-5
TGTGCCAGCAGTCCGTCCTCCCGGGGGTTAATGAACACTGAAGCTTTCTTT,CASSPSSRGLMNTEAFF,many,.,TRBV6-1,TRBJ1-1
TGCAGCGTGGGTGCCCGCGGGGGGCGTGTAAGCACAGATACGCAGTATTTT,CSVGARGGRVSTDTQYF,few,TRBD2,TRBV29-1,TRBJ2-3
TGTGCCAGCAGTTACACGTTAGAGGAGGTGACTAATGAAAAACTGTTTTTT,CASSYTLEEVTNEKLFF,many,.,TRBV6-5,TRBJ1-4
TGCAGCGTCCACGCAGGGGGGCGTGAAGCTTTCTTT,CSVHAGGREAFF,many,TRBD1,TRBV29-1,TRBJ1-1
TGTGCCAGCAGCTTACCAGGGTATGGCTACACCTTC,CASSLPGYGYTF,many,.,TRBV7-2,TRBJ1-2
TGTGCCAGCAGCCAGGGCAAGCGGGGGGCTTCATGGAACACCGGGGAGCTGTTTTTT,CASSQGKRGASWNTGELFF,few,TRBD2,TRBV6-2/TRBV6-3,TRBJ2-2
TGTGCCACCACCCTCGGATGGACTTTCTTT,CATTLGWTFF,few,.,TRBV28,TRBJ1-1
TGCAGTGCTAGAGAACGGAAGGAGACCCAGTACTTC,CSARERKETQYF,few,.,TRBV20-1,TRBJ2-5
TGCAGCGCCAGCACCATGGCGGGAAACACCATATATTTT,CSASTMAGNTIYF,few,.,TRBV29-1,TRBJ1-3
TGCGCCAGCAGCCCGCCGGGTGGGGAAAACATTCAGTACTTC,CASSPPGGENIQYF,many,.,TRBV4-1,TRBJ2-4
TGTGCCAGCAGCTTCGGTGGCCTTTCGGGATATGGCTACACCTTC,CASSFGGLSGYGYTF,many,.,TRBV7-9,TRBJ1-2
TGCAGCGTTGGGACAGATGGAAACACCATATATTTT,CSVGTDGNTIYF,few,.,TRBV29-1,TRBJ1-3
TGTGCCAGCAGCTTCAGGGGAGTTGGCTACACCTTC,CASSFRGVGYTF,many,.,TRBV7-2,TRBJ1-2
TGCGCCAGCAGCTTGGGACTTGCCTTAGGAAATGAGCAGTTCTTC,CASSLGLALGNEQFF,many,.,TRBV5-1,TRBJ2-1
TGTGCCAGCAGCAAACAGGGGAATCAGCCCCAGCATTTT,CASSKQGNQPQHF,many,TRBD1,TRBV7-9,TRBJ1-5
TGTGCCAGCAGCAGACGCAACAACTATGGCTACACCTTC,CASSRRNNYGYTF,many,.,TRBV7-9,TRBJ1-2
TGTGCCAGCACCCCGGGGGGTGCTCAGCCCCAGCATTTT,CASTPGGAQPQHF,few,.,TRBV6-6,TRBJ1-5
TGTGCCAGCAGCGCCGGACCGGGACTGTACAATGAGCAGTTCTTC,CASSAGPGLYNEQFF,many,.,TRBV9,TRBJ2-1
TGTGCCAGCAGTGTGGACAGGGGAGCTAATGAAAAACTGTTTTTT,CASSVDRGANEKLFF,many,TRBD1,TRBV6-1,TRBJ1-4
TGTGCCAGTAGGGGACAGGGCCACGAGCAGTACTTC,CASRGQGHEQYF,.,TRBD1,TRBV2,TRBJ2-7
TGTGCCAGCAGCCACGGTGGCTCTGGGGCCAACGTCCTGACTTTC,CASSHGGSGANVLTF,.,.,TRBV7-9,TRBJ2-6
TGTGCCAGCAGACTTAGCGGGGGGAGGCATAATGAGCAGTTCTTC,CASRLSGGRHNEQFF,many,TRBD2,TRBV12-3/TRBV12-4,TRBJ2-1
TGTGCCAGCAGCCGGGACAGAAGTGAGCAGTTCTTC,CASSRDRSEQFF,few,TRBD1,TRBV6-5,TRBJ2-1
TGTGCCAGCAGTTTCCTTCCTCCTGGGGATGAGCAGTTCTTC,CASSFLPPGDEQFF,many,.,TRBV28,TRBJ2-1